The 11 T cell receptor beta chains given below trace back to one sample, sequenced in a study of cytomegalovirus exposure and HLA in healthy donors. Primers included in the PCR were 60 Vbeta and 13 Jbeta primers. Sequencing used immunoSEQ multiplex PCR; TCRdb keeps in-frame clones, though not all of them. The table shows about 140,000 clones, with 75% to 80% occurring only once. Material for sequencing was PBMCs. The source of these receptors is a female donor in good health and CMV-seronegative.

The V and J genes are TRBV29-1 and TRBJ2-7; 7 bases match TRBD2. CDR1 and CDR2 from the germline V gene are SQVTM and ANQGSEA. This CDR3 has 12 residues. J lost 4 bases, V lost 6 bases, and 6 bases had no gene match. CDR3 in DNA: TGCAGCGTCATGGGACTACAGTACGAGCAGTACTTC. Its protein product is CSVMGLQYEQYF.

The V gene is TRBV28, the J gene TRBJ1-3, with D unresolved. Germline assignment: CDR1 MDHEN and CDR2 SYDVKM. The CDR3 runs 16 residues. Between the trimmed V and J ends, which lost 8 bases and 1 base, there was a span of 18 bases. Here the CDR3 DNA reads TGTGCCAGCGGACTCTATCGACAAATTTCTGGAAACACCATATATTTT. This gives the protein CASGLYRQISGNTIYF.

The chain joins TRBV6-5 to TRBJ1-1; 9 bases fit TRBD1. With V trimmed by 2 bases and J by 5 bases, 6 bases remained unmatched. Germline lookup yields CDR1 MNHEY and CDR2 SVGAGI. The CDR3 consists of 15 residues. The CDR3 is CASSYGTGGGTEAFF. DNA of the CDR3: TGTGCCAGCAGTTACGGCACAGGGGGCGGGACTGAAGCTTTCTTT.

This sequence joins TRBV9 and TRBJ2-7, with a possible D match to TRBD2 (5 bases). Germline V gene data show CDR1 as SGDLS and CDR2 as YYNGEE. The V end lost 0 bases, the J end lost 3 bases, and 7 bases lay between the germline ends. This CDR3 is built from 13 residues. The CDR3 DNA sequence: TGTGCCAGCAGCGTAGACAGCGGCTACGAGCAGTACTTC. Protein product: CASSVDSGYEQYF.

The CDR3 coding sequence is TGTGCCAGCAGCTTAGGTCTCCGGGTTGTTCAAGAGACCCAGTACTTC. This encodes CASSLGLRVVQETQYF. The V gene is TRBV11-2, the J gene TRBJ2-5; D remains ambiguous. The germline V and J ends were trimmed by 1 base and 2 bases, with 14 bases remaining between them. The germline gives CDR1 SGHAT, CDR2 FQNNGV. The CDR3 has 16 residues.

To note about this clone: One junction end disagrees with the germline gene, perhaps due to a read error. The genes are TRBV6-5 and TRBJ1-2, with a weak D call TRBD1 (5 bases). The CDR3 contains 13 residues. Looked up from germline, CDR1 is MNHEY and CDR2 is SVGAGI. The CDR3 loop is CASSVRGTMDYPF. CDR3 coding DNA: TGTGCCAGCAGCGTCCGTGGGACGATGGACTACCCCTTC.

The DNA of the CDR3 is TGTGCCAGCAGCCCTAGAGAACAGGGGGCGCGTTTGAATGAGCAGTTCTTC. Amino acid sequence: CASSPREQGARLNEQFF. The rearrangement uses TRBV7-3 and TRBJ2-1, with 9 bases fitting TRBD1. Germline V gene lookup returns CDR1 SGHTA and CDR2 FQGTGA. The CDR3 runs to 17 residues. The J segment lost 7 bases and the V segment lost 5 bases, leaving 15 bases of the junction unmatched.

In this sample, this clone turned up a few times. J is TRBJ2-5 and V is TRBV19; 9 bases match TRBD1. Germline CDR1 LNHDA, CDR2 SQIVND (reference sequence). This CDR3 has 15 amino acids. V shed 5 bases and J 6 bases; nucleotides not matched to a gene: 10. The CDR3 spells CASSDTGGAGKTQYF. CDR3 sequence (DNA): TGTGCCAGTAGTGACACAGGGGGCGCCGGGAAGACCCAGTACTTC.

V and J are TRBV27 and TRBJ1-2; TRBD1 matches 8 bases. The CDR3 spans 13 residues. V shed 5 bases and J 8 bases; nucleotides not matched to a gene: 7. CDR1 and CDR2 (germline): MNHEY, SMNVEV (reference sequence). The CDR3 here is CASSKTGGQGYTF. The CDR3 region has the DNA TGTGCCAGCAGTAAAACAGGGGGACAGGGCTACACCTTC.

The chain is built from TRBV28 and TRBJ2-7, with 14 bases fitting TRBD2. Trimming at V came to 11 bases and at J to 4 bases, leaving 4 bases not matched to a gene. In germline, CDR1 is MDHEN, CDR2 SYDVKM. The CDR3 contains 13 residues. CDR3: CAGGTSGRYEQYF. The CDR3 DNA reads as TGTGCCGGCGGGACTAGCGGGAGATACGAGCAGTACTTC.

This chain uses TRBV5-1 with TRBJ1-1; D is ambiguous. Germline V gives CDR1 SGHRS, CDR2 YFSETQ. The CDR3 sequence is 14 residues long. The germline V and J ends were trimmed by 2 bases and 4 bases, with 12 bases remaining between them. The CDR3, as DNA: TGCGCCAGCAGCTTCGGGTCCCGGGGCACTGAAGCTTTCTTT. The encoded protein is CASSFGSRGTEAFF.